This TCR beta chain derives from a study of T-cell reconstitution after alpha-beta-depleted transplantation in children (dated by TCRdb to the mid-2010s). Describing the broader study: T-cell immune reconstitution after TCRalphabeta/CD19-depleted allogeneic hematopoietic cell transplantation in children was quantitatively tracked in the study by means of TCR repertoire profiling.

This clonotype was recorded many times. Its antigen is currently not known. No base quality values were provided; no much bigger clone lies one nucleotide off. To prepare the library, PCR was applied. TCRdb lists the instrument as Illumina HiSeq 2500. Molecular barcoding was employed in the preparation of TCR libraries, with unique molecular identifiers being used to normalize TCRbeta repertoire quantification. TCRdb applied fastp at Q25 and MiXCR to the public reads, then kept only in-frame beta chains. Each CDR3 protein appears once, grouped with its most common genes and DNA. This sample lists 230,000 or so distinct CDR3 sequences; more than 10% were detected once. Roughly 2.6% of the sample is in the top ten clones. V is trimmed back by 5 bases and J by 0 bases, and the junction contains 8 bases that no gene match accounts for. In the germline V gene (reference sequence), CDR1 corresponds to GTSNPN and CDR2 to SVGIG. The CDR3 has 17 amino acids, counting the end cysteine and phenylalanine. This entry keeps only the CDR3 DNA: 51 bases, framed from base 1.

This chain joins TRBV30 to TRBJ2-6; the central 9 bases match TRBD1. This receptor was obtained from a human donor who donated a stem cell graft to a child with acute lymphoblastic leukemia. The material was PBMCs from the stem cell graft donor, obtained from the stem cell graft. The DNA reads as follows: TGTGCCTGGGCTTCCGGGACAGGGCTCTCTGGGGCCAACGTCCTGACTTTC. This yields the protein CAWASGTGLSGANVLTF.